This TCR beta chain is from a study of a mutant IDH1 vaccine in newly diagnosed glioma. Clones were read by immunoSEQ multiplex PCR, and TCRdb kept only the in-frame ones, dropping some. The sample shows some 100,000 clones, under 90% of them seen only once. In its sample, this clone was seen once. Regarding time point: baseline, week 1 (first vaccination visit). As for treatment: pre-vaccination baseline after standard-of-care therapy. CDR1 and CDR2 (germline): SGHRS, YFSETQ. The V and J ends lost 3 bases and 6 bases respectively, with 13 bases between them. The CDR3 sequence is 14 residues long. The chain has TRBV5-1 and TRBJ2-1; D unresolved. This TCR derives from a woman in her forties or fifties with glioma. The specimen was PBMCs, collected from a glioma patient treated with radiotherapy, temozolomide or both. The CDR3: CASSWARSTNEQFF. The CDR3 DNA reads TGCGCCAGCAGCTGGGCGAGGTCGACCAATGAGCAGTTCTTC.